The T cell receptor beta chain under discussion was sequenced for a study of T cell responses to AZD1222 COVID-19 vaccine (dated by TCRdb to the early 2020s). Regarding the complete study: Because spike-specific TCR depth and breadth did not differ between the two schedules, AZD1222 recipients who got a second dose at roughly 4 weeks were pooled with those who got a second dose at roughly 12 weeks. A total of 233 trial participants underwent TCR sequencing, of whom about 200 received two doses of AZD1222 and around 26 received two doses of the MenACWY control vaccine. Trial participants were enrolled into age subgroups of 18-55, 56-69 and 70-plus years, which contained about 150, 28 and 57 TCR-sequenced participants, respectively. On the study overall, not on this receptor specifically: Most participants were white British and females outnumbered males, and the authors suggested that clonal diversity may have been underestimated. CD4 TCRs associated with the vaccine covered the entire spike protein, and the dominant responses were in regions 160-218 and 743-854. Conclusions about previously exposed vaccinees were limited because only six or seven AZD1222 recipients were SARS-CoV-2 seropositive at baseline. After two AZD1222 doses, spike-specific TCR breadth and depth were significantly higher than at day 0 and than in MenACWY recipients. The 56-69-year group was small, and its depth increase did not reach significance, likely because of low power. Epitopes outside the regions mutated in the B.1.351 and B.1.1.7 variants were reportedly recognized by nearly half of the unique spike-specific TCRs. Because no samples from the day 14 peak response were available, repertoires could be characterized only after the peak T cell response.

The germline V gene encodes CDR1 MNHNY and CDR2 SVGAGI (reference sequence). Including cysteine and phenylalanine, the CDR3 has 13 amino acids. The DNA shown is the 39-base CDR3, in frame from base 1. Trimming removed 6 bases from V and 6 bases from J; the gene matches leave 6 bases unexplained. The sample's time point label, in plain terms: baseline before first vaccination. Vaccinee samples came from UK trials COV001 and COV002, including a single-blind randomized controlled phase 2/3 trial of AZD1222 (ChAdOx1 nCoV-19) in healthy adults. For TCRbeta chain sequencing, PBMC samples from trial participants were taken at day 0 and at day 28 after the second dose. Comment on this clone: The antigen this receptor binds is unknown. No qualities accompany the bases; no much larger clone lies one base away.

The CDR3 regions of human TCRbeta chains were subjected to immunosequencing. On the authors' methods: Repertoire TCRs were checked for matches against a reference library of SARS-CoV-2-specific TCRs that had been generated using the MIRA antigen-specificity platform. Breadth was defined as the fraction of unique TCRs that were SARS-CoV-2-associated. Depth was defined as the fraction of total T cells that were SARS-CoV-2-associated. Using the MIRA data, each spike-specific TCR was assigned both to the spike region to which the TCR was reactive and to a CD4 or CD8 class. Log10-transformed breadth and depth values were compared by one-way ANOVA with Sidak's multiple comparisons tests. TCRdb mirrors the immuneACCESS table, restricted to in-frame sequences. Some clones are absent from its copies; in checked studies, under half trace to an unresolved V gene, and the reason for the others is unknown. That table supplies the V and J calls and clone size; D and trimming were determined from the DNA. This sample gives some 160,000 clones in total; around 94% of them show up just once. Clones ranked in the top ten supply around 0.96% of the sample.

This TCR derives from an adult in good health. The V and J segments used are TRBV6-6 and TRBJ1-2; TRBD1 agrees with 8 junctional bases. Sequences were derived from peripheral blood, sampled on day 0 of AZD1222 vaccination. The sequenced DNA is TGTGCCAGCAGACAGGACAGGGTCCATGGCTACACCTTC. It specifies CASRQDRVHGYTF.